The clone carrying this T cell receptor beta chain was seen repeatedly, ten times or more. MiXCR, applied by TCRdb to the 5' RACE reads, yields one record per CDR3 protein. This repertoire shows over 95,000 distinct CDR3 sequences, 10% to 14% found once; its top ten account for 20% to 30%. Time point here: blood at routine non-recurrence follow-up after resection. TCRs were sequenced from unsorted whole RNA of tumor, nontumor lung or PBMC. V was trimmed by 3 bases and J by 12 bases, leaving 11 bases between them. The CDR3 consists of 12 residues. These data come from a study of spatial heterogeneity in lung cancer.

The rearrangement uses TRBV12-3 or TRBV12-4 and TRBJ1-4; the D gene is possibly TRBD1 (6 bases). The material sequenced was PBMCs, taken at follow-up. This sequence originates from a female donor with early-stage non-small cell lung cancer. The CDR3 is CASSLQGIQLFF. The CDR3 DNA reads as TGTGCCAGCAGTTTGCAGGGGATTCAACTGTTTTTT.